This TCR beta chain was found in a study of T cell responses to AZD1222 COVID-19 vaccine. Sequencing was performed with immunoSEQ multiplex PCR; in TCRdb, only in-frame clones are kept and a portion is missing. This sample has 100,000 to 150,000 clones; around 90% occur once, and the top ten carry 4% to 4.5%. The sequence came from an adult in good health. Material: peripheral blood, obtained on day 0 of AZD1222 vaccination.

This CDR3 is CASSFMLAYEQYF. CDR3 coding DNA: TGCGCCAGCAGCTTTATGCTAGCCTACGAGCAGTACTTC. This chain connects TRBV5-1 to TRBJ2-7; D unclear. The ends were cut back, 2 bases at V and 2 bases at J, with 8 bases in the middle. The length of the CDR3 is 13 residues. CDR1 is SGHRS and CDR2 is YFSETQ in the germline V gene.